This is a list of T cell receptor beta chains from one sample in a study of cytomegalovirus exposure and HLA in healthy donors. Assay used: immunoSEQ multiplex PCR; TCRdb lists only in-frame clones, some missing. Of roughly 93,000 clones in the sample, 65% to 80% are singletons; the top ten hold roughly 3%. The specimen was PBMCs. The receptors here all came from a man aged 35-49 years in good health and CMV-seronegative. Each CDR3 is given with its conserved first and last residue. D genes are given only for firm matches. The size entry is marked missing in some rows and otherwise reads once, few, many or a size class.

cdr3_nt cdr3_aa v_call clone_size d_call j_call
TGTGCCAGCAGCTTTAGCGGGGGGATCACAGATACGCAGTATTTT CASSFSGGITDTQYF TRBV9 NA TRBD2 TRBJ2-3
TGTGCCAGCAGTCCCTGGACAGGGGGGCAAGAGACCCAGTACTTC CASSPWTGGQETQYF TRBV6-5 once TRBD1 TRBJ2-5
TGTGCCAGTAGTATGCTTACAGGGGCTTCGCTTGGGCAGCCCCAGCATTTT CASSMLTGASLGQPQHF TRBV19 once TRBD1 TRBJ1-5
TGTGCCAGCAGTTACTCGAGACAGGGGCCCTACGAGCAGTACTTC CASSYSRQGPYEQYF TRBV6-5 NA TRBD1 TRBJ2-7
TGTGCCAGCAGTGAAGGATGGGGACACAGGGAATTCTTCACTGAAGCTTTCTTT CASSEGWGHREFFTEAFF TRBV6-1 few NA TRBJ1-1
TGTGCCAGCAGAAACAGGGGGGAAAGCAATCAGCCCCAGCATTTT CASRNRGESNQPQHF TRBV6-5 NA TRBD1 TRBJ1-5
TGTGCCAGCAGGGGGCGCAGTGAAGCTGCCACTAGCGGGGGGGGGCAAGAGACCCAGTACTTC CASRGRSEAATSGGGQETQYF TRBV2 NA TRBD2 TRBJ2-5
TGTGCCAGCAGCGTAGAGGCGGGGGGGCCTCGGGAGACCCAGTACTTC CASSVEAGGPRETQYF TRBV9 NA TRBD2 TRBJ2-5
TGTGCCAGCAGCCCAGTAACAGGGGCAGATACGCAGTATTTT CASSPVTGADTQYF TRBV7-9 once TRBD1 TRBJ2-3
TGTGCCAGTACCTACTCTCACCGTCAGCCCCAGCATTTT CASTYSHRQPQHF TRBV19 NA NA TRBJ1-5
TGCAGTGCTCGGGACTTCCCCGCAGCGTTCTTC CSARDFPAAFF TRBV20-1 NA NA TRBJ2-1
TGTGCCAGCAGCTTTCGACCGGGACAGACTAACTATGGCTACACCTTC CASSFRPGQTNYGYTF TRBV7-2 few TRBD1 TRBJ1-2
TGCGCCAGCAGCCTACTGGATACCCATAATGGCCAGGGTGGTAGTGGCTACACCTTC CASSLLDTHNGQGGSGYTF TRBV5-1 NA NA TRBJ1-2
TGTGCCAGCAGCCCGGGACAGGGGGCATTATCACCCCTCCACTTT CASSPGQGALSPLHF TRBV7-6 NA TRBD1 TRBJ1-6
TGTGCCTGGAGTGTCGCCGGGACAGTTTCACCCCTCCACTTT CAWSVAGTVSPLHF TRBV30 NA TRBD1 TRBJ1-6
TGCGCCAGCAGCCAGGCGGACAGGGGAAGAAATAATGAGCAGTTCTTC CASSQADRGRNNEQFF TRBV4-1 NA TRBD1 TRBJ2-1
TGCAGCGTTGAAGGAGTCGTGGGGCGCGGCCCCTCTGGGGCCAACGTCCTGACTTTC CSVEGVVGRGPSGANVLTF TRBV29-1 NA NA TRBJ2-6
TGTGCCAGTAGGCCCTACTCAGGGATCCAAGAGACCCAGTACTTC CASRPYSGIQETQYF TRBV19 NA NA TRBJ2-5
TGTGCCAGCAGCAAAGAGGACTATTACAATGAGCAGTTCTTC CASSKEDYYNEQFF TRBV21-1 NA NA TRBJ2-1
TGTGCCAGCAGTTACGGGACAGGGACGGGGGGCTACACCTTC CASSYGTGTGGYTF TRBV6-5 NA TRBD1 TRBJ1-2
TGTGCCAGCAGTTTTGTCGGGACAAGCTTCGAGCAGTACTTC CASSFVGTSFEQYF TRBV28 few NA TRBJ2-7
TGTGCCAGCAGTCCCCCCCCCAGGGGCGAGACTGAAGCTTTCTTT CASSPPPRGETEAFF TRBV6-5 NA NA TRBJ1-1
TGTGCCAGCAGCCCCCTGGCGGGGGGCTCGCTTGAGGAGCAGTTCTTC CASSPLAGGSLEEQFF TRBV11-2 NA TRBD2 TRBJ2-1
TGCGCCAGCAGCCAAGAACAGGGGGCAGCAACTAATGAAAAACTGTTTTTT CASSQEQGAATNEKLFF TRBV4-1 NA TRBD1 TRBJ1-4
TGTGCCAGCAGGTCTTTCAGGGGGCCGATAAATTACACCGGGGAGCTGTTTTTT CASRSFRGPINYTGELFF TRBV11-2 few TRBD1 TRBJ2-2
TGTGCCAGCAGTGACGACAGGAGAAATGAAAAACTGTTTTTT CASSDDRRNEKLFF TRBV2 NA NA TRBJ1-4
TGTGCCAGTAGTGATCACAGGGACGATGAAAAACTGTTTTTT CASSDHRDDEKLFF TRBV19 NA NA TRBJ1-4
TGTGCCAGCAGTGAGGGGGGGGCCACCGGGGAGCTGTTTTTT CASSEGGATGELFF TRBV6-4 few NA TRBJ2-2
TGTGCCAGCTCACCGCCCGGGGGGGAACTGTTTTTT CASSPPGGELFF TRBV18 few NA TRBJ1-4
TGTGCCTGGAGATTGACAGGGCCTAACTATGGCTACACCTTC CAWRLTGPNYGYTF TRBV30 once TRBD1 TRBJ1-2
TGTGCCAGCAAGGGACAGGGAGGAAAACTGTTTTTT CASKGQGGKLFF TRBV6-1 NA TRBD1 TRBJ1-4
TGTGCCAGCAGCCAATCTGGGGCCAACGTCCTGACTTTC CASSQSGANVLTF TRBV11-2 few NA TRBJ2-6
TGTGCCAGCAGAGTTACTAGCGGGGTTTCGGATACGCAGTATTTT CASRVTSGVSDTQYF TRBV7-2 few TRBD2 TRBJ2-3
TGTGCCATCAGTGAGTCAACAGATAATTCACCCCTCCACTTT CAISESTDNSPLHF TRBV10-3 NA NA TRBJ1-6
TGCGCCAGCAGCCAAGTCTCCTCTCGCTCTGGAAACACCATATATTTT CASSQVSSRSGNTIYF TRBV4-3 NA NA TRBJ1-3
TGTGCCAGCAGCGTAGGGCAGGCGGGTAATTCACCCCTCCACTTT CASSVGQAGNSPLHF TRBV9 NA NA TRBJ1-6
TGTGCCAGCAGCCCCTGGGACTCAGTGGGAGATACGCAGTATTTT CASSPWDSVGDTQYF TRBV28 NA NA TRBJ2-3
TGTGCCAGCACCCCCCCGAGGGACAGGGACACCGGGGAGCTGTTTTTT CASTPPRDRDTGELFF TRBV6-7 NA TRBD1 TRBJ2-2
TGTGCCAGCAGCGTGTCCTTCTCGGGGGGTGAAAAACTGTTTTTT CASSVSFSGGEKLFF TRBV9 NA NA TRBJ1-4
TGTGCCAGCAGTTCTCCGGGACAGAGGAGCTCCTACGAGCAGTACTTC CASSSPGQRSSYEQYF TRBV28 NA TRBD1 TRBJ2-7
TGTGCCAGCAGCTTCTTCAGGGGCAACTTAGGCGGGGAGCTGTTTTTT CASSFFRGNLGGELFF TRBV7-9 NA NA TRBJ2-2
TGTGCCAGCAGTTCCCCGAGCGGAAATAATTCACCCCTCCACTTT CASSSPSGNNSPLHF TRBV6-6 once NA TRBJ1-6
TGTGCCAGCAGCTCCAGACAGACTCACCTTGCCGGGGAGCTGTTTTTT CASSSRQTHLAGELFF TRBV7-3 NA NA TRBJ2-2
TGCAGCGTACAGGGGCCAGAGGTCAATGAGCAGTTCTTC CSVQGPEVNEQFF TRBV29-1 NA TRBD1 TRBJ2-1
TGTGCCAGCAGCACCCGGACAGGGGGGGGGTACGAGCAGTACTTC CASSTRTGGGYEQYF TRBV7-6 few TRBD1 TRBJ2-7
TGTGCCAGCAGCCAGACTAGCGGGGGCCCTACCTACGAGCAGTACTTC CASSQTSGGPTYEQYF TRBV7-2 once TRBD2 TRBJ2-7
TGTGCCAGCAACACAGGGATCAATTCACCCCTCCACTTT CASNTGINSPLHF TRBV27 NA NA TRBJ1-6
TGTGCCAGCAGCTTAGGGCGGGTCAACTCCTACGAGCAGTACTTC CASSLGRVNSYEQYF TRBV7-2 NA NA TRBJ2-7
TGCGCCAGCAGCCAAGTTATCGGTAGCAATCAGCCCCAGCATTTT CASSQVIGSNQPQHF TRBV4-1 NA NA TRBJ1-5